This T cell receptor (beta chain) appears in the sequencing data of a study of T cell changes during pregnancy in multiple sclerosis. The V gene end was trimmed by 4 bases and the J gene end by 7 bases; junction bases not matched to a gene: 6. The CDR3 runs to 14 residues. From germline, CDR1 is SGHDT and CDR2 YYEEEE. Method: immunoSEQ multiplex PCR; TCRdb's copy keeps in-frame clones and lacks some. The sample has more than 55,000 clones; about nine tenths are singletons. The origin of this receptor is a female donor with multiple sclerosis, enrolled in a pregnancy study. The chain combines TRBV5-6 with TRBJ2-4; 9 nucleotides match TRBD1. The sample in question was peripheral blood, obtained in the second trimester of pregnancy. The CDR3 nucleotides are TGTGCCAGCAGCCCCGGACAGGGGTCGAACATTCAGTACTTC. This gives the protein CASSPGQGSNIQYF. The full variable domain, in which reference TRBV5-6 and TRBJ2-4 provide the parts outside the CDR3, is DAGVTQSPTHLIKTRGQQVTLRCSPKSGHDTVSWYQQALGQGPQFIFQYYEEEERQRGNFPDRFSGHQFPNYSSELNVNALLLGDSALYLCASSPGQGSNIQYFGAGTRLSVL.